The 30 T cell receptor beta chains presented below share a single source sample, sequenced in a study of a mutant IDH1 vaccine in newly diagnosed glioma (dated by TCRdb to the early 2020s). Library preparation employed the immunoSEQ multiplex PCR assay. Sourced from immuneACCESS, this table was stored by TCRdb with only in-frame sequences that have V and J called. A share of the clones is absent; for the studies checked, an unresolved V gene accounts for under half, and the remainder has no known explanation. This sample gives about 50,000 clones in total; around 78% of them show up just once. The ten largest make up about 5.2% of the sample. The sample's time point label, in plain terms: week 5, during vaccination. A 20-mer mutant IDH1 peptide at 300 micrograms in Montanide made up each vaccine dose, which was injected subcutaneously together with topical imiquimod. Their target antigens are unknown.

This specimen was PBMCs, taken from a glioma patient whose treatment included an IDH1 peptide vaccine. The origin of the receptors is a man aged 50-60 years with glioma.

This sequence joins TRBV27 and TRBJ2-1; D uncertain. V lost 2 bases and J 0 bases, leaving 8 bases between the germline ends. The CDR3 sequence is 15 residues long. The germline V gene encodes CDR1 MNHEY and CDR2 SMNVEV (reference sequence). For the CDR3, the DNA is TGTGCCAGCAGTTTAGTTCCGAGCTCCTACAATGAGCAGTTCTTC. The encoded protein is CASSLVPSSYNEQFF.

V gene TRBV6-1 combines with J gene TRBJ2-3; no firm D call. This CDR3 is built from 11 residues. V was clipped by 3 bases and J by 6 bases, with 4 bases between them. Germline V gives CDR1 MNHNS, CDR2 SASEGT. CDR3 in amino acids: CASSERDTQYF. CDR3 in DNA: TGTGCCAGCAGTGAGAGGGATACGCAGTATTTT.

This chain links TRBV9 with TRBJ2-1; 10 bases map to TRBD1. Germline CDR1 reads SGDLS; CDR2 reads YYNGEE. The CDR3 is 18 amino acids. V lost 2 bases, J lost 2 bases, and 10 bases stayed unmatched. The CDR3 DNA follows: TGTGCCAGCAGCGTTGGGACAGGGGACGTAATGGCCTACAATGAGCAGTTCTTC. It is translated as CASSVGTGDVMAYNEQFF. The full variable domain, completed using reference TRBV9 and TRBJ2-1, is DSGVTQTPKHLITATGQRVTLRCSPRSGDLSVYWYQQSLDQGLQFLIQYYNGEERAKGNILERFSAQQFPDLHSELNLSSLELGDSALYFCASSVGTGDVMAYNEQFFGPGTRLTVL.

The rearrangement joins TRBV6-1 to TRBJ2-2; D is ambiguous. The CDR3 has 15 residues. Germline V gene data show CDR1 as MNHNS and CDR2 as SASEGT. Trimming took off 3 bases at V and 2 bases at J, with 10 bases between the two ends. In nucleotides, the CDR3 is TGTGCCAGCAGTGATGCGGTATTTAACACCGGGGAGCTGTTTTTT. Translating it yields CASSDAVFNTGELFF.

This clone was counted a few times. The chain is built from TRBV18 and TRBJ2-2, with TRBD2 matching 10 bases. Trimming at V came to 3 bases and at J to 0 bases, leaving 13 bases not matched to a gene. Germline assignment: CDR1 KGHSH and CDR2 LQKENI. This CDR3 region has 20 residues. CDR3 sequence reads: CASSPWPPKAGGANTGELFF. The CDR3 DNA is TGTGCCAGCTCACCCTGGCCCCCGAAAGCGGGGGGGGCGAACACCGGGGAGCTGTTTTTT. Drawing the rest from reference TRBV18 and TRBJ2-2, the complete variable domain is NAGVMQNPRHLVRRRGQEARLRCSPMKGHSHVYWYRQLPEEGLKFMVYLQKENIIDESGMPKERFSAEFPKEGPSILRIQQVVRGDSAAYFCASSPWPPKAGGANTGELFFGEGSRLTVL.

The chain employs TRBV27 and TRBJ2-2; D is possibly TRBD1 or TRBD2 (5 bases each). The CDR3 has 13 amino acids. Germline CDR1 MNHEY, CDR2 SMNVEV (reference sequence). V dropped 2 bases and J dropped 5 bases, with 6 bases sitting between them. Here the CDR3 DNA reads TGTGCCAGCAGTTTAGGGGGAACCGGGGAGCTGTTTTTT. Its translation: CASSLGGTGELFF.

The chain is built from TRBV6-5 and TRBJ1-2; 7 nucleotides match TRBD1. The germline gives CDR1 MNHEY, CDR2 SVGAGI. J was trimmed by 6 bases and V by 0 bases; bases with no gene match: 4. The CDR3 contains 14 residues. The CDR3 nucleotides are TGTGCCAGCAGTTACTCCGACAGGGTGGATGGCTACACCTTC. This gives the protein CASSYSDRVDGYTF.

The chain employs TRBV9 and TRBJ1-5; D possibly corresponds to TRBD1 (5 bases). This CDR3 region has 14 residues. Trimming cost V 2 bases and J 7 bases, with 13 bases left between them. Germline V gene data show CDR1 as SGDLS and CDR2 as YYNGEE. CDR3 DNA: TGTGCCAGCAGCGTCACTGGACAAGGGCAGCCCCAGCATTTT. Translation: CASSVTGQGQPQHF.

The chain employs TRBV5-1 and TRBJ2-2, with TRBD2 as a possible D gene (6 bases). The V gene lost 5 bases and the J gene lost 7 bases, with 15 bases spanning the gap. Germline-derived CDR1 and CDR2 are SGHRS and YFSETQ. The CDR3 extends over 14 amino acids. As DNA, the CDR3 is TGCGCCAGCAGTCTTGAGATCGGGGGCGGGGAGCTGTTTTTT. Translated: CASSLEIGGGELFF.

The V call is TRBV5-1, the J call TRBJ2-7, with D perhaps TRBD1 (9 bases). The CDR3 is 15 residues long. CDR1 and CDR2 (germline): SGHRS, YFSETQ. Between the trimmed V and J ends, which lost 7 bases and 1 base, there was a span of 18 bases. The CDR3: CASATGGTGSYEQYF. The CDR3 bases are TGCGCCAGCGCTACGGGAGGGACAGGGTCCTACGAGCAGTACTTC.

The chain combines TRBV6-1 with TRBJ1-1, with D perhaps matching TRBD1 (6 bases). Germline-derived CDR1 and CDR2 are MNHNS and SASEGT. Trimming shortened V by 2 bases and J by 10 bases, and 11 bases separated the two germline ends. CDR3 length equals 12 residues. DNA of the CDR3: TGTGCCAGCAGTGAAAAAGGGGGGGCAGCTTTCTTT. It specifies CASSEKGGAAFF.

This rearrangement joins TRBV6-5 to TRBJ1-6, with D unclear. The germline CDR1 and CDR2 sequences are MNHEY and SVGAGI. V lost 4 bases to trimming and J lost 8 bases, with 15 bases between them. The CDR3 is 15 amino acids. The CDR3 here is CASSFRPPRDSPLHF. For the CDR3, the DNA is TGTGCCAGCAGTTTTCGTCCACCTCGGGATTCACCCCTCCACTTT.

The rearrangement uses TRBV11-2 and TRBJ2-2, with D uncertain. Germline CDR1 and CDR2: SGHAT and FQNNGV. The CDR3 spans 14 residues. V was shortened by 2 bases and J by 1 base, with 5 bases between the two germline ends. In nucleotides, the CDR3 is TGTGCCAGCAGCTTATTTAGGAACACCGGGGAGCTGTTTTTT. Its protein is CASSLFRNTGELFF.

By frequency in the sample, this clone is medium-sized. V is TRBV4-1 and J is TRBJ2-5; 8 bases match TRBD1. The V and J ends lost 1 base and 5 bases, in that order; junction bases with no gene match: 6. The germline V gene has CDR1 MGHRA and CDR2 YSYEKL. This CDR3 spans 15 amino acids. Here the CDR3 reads CASSQGAGGDETQYF. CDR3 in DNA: TGCGCCAGCAGCCAAGGGGCAGGGGGCGACGAGACCCAGTACTTC.

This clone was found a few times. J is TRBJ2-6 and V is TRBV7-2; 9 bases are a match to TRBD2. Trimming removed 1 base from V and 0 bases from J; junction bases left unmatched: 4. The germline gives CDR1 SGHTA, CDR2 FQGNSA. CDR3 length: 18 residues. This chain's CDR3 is CASSLGLAGPSGANVLTF. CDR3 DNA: TGTGCCAGCAGCTTAGGGCTAGCGGGGCCCTCTGGGGCCAACGTCCTGACTTTC.

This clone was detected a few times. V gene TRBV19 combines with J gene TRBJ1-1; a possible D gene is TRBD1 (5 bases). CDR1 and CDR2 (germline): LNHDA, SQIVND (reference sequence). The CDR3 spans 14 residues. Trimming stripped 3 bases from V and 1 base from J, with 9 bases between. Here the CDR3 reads CASSIARANTEAFF. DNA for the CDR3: TGTGCCAGTAGTATTGCCAGGGCGAACACTGAAGCTTTCTTT.

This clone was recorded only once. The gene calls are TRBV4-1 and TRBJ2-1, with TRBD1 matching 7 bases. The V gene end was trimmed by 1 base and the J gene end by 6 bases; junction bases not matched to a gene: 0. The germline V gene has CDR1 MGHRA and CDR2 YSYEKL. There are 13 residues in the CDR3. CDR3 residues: CASSQGDSNEQFF. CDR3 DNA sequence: TGCGCCAGCAGCCAAGGGGACAGCAATGAGCAGTTCTTC.

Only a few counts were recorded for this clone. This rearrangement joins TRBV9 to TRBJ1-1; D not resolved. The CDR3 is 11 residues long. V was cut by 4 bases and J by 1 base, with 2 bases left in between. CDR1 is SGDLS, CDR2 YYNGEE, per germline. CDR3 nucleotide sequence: TGTGCCAGCAGCTCGAACACTGAAGCTTTCTTT. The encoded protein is CASSSNTEAFF.

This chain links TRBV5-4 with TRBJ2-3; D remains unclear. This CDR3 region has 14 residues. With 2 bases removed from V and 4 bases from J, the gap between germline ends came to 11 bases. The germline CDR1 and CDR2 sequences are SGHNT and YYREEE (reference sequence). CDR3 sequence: CASSFRAVPDTQYF. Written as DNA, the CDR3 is TGTGCCAGCAGCTTTCGGGCAGTCCCAGATACGCAGTATTTT.

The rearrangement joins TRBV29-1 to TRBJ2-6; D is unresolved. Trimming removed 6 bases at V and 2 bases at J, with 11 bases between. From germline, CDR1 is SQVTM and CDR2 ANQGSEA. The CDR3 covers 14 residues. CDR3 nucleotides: TGCAGCGTCATGAGAGACGCTGGGGCCAACGTCCTGACTTTC. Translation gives CSVMRDAGANVLTF.

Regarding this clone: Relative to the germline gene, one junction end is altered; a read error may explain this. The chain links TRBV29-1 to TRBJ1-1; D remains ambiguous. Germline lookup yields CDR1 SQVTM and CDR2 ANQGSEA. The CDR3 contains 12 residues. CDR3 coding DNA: TGCAGCGTTGGACACCAGAACACTGAAGGTTTCTTT. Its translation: CSVGHQNTEGFF.

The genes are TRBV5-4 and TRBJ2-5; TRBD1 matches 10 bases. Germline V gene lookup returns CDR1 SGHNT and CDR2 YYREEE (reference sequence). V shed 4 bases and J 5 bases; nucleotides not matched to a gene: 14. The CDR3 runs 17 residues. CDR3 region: CASSLGGSTGGQETQYF. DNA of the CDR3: TGTGCCAGCAGCCTGGGCGGATCGACAGGGGGCCAGGAGACCCAGTACTTC.

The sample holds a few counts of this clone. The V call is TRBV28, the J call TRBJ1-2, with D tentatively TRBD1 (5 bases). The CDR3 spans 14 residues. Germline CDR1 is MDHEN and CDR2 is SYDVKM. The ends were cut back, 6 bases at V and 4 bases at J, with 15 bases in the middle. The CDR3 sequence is CASSPGGGPYGYTF. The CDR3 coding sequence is TGTGCCAGCAGCCCAGGTGGGGGTCCCTATGGCTACACCTTC.

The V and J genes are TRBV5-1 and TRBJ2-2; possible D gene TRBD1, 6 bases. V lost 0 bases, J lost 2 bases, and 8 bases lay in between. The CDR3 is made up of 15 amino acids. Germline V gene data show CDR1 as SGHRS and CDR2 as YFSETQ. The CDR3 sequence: CASSLVGANTGELFF. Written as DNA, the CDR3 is TGCGCCAGCAGCTTGGTGGGGGCCAACACCGGGGAGCTGTTTTTT. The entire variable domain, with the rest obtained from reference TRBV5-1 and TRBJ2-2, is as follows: KAGVTQTPRYLIKTRGQQVTLSCSPISGHRSVSWYQQTPGQGLQFLFEYFSETQRNKGNFPGRFSGRQFSNSRSEMNVSTLELGDSALYLCASSLVGANTGELFFGEGSRLTVL.

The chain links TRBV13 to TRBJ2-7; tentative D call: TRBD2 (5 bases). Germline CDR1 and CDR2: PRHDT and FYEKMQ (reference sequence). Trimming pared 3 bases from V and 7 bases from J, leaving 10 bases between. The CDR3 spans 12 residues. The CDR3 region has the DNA TGTGCCAGCAGCTTGGTGGGAGAGGAGCAGTACTTC. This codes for CASSLVGEEQYF.

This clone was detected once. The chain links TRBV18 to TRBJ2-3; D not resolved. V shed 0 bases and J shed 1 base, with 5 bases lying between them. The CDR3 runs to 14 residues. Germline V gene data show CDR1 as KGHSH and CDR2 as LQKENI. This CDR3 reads CASSPPARTDTQYF. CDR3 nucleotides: TGTGCCAGCTCACCACCTGCCCGCACAGATACGCAGTATTTT.

The CDR3 reads CASSLGQGAAGELFF. The CDR3 nucleotides read TGTGCCAGCAGCTTGGGACAGGGGGCAGCCGGGGAGCTGTTTTTT. The V call is TRBV7-6, the J call TRBJ2-2; TRBD1 agrees at 12 bases. This CDR3 is built from 15 residues. V lost 3 bases to trimming and J lost 6 bases; unmatched junction nucleotides: 2. Per germline, CDR1 SGHVS and CDR2 FNYEAQ.

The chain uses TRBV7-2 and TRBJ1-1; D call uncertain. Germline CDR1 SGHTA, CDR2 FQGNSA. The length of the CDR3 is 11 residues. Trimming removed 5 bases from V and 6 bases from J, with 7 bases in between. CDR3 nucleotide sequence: TGTGCCAGCAGCCCAGTCGCTGAAGCTTTCTTT. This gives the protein CASSPVAEAFF.

In DNA, the CDR3 is TGTGCCAGCAGCTTAATCGGGGGGGCCGGTTGGCAGTTCTTC. Its protein is CASSLIGGAGWQFF. V and J are TRBV7-3 and TRBJ2-1; 8 bases are shared with TRBD2. CDR3 length: 14 residues. Trimming removed 1 base from V and 12 bases from J; junction bases left unmatched: 8. Per the germline V gene, CDR1 is SGHTA and CDR2 is FQGTGA.

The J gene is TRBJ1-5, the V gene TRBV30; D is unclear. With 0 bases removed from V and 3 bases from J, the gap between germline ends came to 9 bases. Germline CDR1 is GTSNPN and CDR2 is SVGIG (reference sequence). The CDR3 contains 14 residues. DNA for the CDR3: TGTGCCTGGAGTGTAGGAAGTTACAATCAGCCCCAGCATTTT. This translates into CAWSVGSYNQPQHF.